This section outlines one T cell receptor (beta chain) sequence together with its context. CDR1 and CDR2 from the germline V gene are SGHAT and FQNNGV. Unmatched junction bases numbered 12, after V lost 4 bases and J lost 7 bases. The CDR3 runs 16 residues. This record belongs to a study of T cell changes during pregnancy in multiple sclerosis. The table came from immunoSEQ multiplex PCR; TCRdb's copy has only in-frame clones and leaves some out. Among tens of thousands of clones listed, about nine tenths were seen once. This TCR was sampled from a female donor with multiple sclerosis, enrolled in a pregnancy study. Sample: CD8+ T cells from peripheral blood mononuclear cells, taken in the second trimester of pregnancy. V and J are TRBV11-2 and TRBJ1-4; 7 bases agree with TRBD1. CDR3 in amino acids: CASSSHTGVISEKLFF. CDR3 sequence (DNA): TGTGCCAGCAGCTCCCATACAGGGGTAATAAGTGAAAAACTGTTTTTT. The full variable domain, rest sourced from reference TRBV11-2 and TRBJ1-4, is EAGVAQSPRYKIIEKRQSVAFWCNPISGHATLYWYQQILGQGPKLLIQFQNNGVVDDSQLPKDRFSAERLKGVDSTLKIQPAKLEDSAVYLCASSSHTGVISEKLFFGSGTQLSVL.